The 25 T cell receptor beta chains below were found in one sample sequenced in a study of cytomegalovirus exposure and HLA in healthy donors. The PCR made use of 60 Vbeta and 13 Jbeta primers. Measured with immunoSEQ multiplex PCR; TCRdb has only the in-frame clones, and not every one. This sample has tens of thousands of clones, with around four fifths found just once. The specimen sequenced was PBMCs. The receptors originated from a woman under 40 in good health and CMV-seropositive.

The CDR3 sequence: CASSSGHQETQYF. In DNA form, the CDR3 reads TGTGCCAGCTCATCGGGACATCAAGAGACCCAGTACTTC. V and J are TRBV18 and TRBJ2-5; TRBD1 might be the D (6 bases). CDR1 KGHSH and CDR2 LQKENI come from the germline V gene. The CDR3 contains 13 residues. The V gene lost 5 bases and the J gene lost 2 bases, with 9 bases spanning the gap.

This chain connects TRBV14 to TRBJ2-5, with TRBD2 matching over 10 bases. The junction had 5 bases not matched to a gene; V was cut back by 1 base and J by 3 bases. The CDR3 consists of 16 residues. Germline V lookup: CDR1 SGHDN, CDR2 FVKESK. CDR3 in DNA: TGTGCCAGCAGCCAAGGTTTCGGGACTAGCGAAGAGACCCAGTACTTC. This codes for CASSQGFGTSEETQYF.

Written as DNA, the CDR3 is TGTGCCAGCAGTTACGAGGGAGGGGTTAACACTGAAGCTTTCTTT. This gives the protein CASSYEGGVNTEAFF. The rearrangement links TRBV6-5 to TRBJ1-1, with a tentative D call TRBD1 (5 bases). The CDR3 runs to 15 residues. Trimming cost V 2 bases and J 2 bases, with 12 bases left between them. Germline V gene lookup returns CDR1 MNHEY and CDR2 SVGAGI.

The CDR3 is CASTPNTGTGSTDTQYF. The CDR3 DNA sequence: TGTGCCAGCACACCGAACACCGGGACAGGGAGCACAGATACGCAGTATTTT. The V call is TRBV28, the J call TRBJ2-3; TRBD1 agrees at 9 bases. Germline CDR1 MDHEN, CDR2 SYDVKM. This CDR3 contains 17 residues. V trimming: 7 bases; J trimming: 0 bases; junction bases outside the gene matches: 11.

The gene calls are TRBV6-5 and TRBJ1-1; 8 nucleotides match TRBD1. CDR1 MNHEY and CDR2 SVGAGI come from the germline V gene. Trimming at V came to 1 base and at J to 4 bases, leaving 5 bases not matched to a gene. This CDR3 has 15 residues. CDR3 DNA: TGTGCCAGCAGTTACTTCAAGGACAGGGTCACTGAAGCTTTCTTT. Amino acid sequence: CASSYFKDRVTEAFF.

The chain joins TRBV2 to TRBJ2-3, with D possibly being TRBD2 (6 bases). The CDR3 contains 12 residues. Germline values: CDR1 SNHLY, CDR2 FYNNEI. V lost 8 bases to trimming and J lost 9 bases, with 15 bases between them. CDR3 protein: CASRSTRETQYF. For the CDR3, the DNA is TGTGCCAGCCGCTCGACTAGGGAAACGCAGTATTTT.

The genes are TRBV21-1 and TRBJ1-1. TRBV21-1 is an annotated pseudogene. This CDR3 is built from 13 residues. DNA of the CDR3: TGTGCCGGTAGTCGGGGGGTGGGGACTGAAGCTTTCTTT. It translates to CAGSRGVGTEAFF.

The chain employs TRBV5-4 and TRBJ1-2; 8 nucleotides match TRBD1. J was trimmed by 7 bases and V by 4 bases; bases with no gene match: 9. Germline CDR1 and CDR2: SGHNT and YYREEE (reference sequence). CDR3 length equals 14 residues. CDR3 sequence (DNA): TGTGCCAGCAGCCTCAAGACAGGGGTATTTGGCTACACCTTC. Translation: CASSLKTGVFGYTF.

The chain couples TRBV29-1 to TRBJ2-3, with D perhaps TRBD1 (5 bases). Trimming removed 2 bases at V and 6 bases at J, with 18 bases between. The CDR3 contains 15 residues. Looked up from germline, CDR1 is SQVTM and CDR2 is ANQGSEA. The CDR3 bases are TGCAGCGTTGAACGGACAAAGGATCCCCCGGATACGCAGTATTTT. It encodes CSVERTKDPPDTQYF.

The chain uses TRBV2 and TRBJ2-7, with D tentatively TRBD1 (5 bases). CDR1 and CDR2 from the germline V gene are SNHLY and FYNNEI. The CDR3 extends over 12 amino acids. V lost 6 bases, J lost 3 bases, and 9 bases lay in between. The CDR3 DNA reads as TGTGCCAGCAGCAGGGATTTCTACGAGCAGTACTTC. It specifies CASSRDFYEQYF.

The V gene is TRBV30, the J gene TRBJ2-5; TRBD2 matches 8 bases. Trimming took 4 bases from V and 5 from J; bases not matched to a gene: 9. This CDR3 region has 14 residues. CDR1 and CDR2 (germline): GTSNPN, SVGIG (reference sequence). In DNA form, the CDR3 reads TGTGCCTGGAACCCCGGGACTAGTCACGAGACCCAGTACTTC. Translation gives CAWNPGTSHETQYF.

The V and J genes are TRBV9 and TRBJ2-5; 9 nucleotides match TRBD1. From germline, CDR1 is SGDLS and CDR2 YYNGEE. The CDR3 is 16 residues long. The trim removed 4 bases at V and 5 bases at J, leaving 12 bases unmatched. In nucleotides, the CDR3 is TGTGCCAGCAGCACTTCCACAGGGGGCGGATGGGAGACCCAGTACTTC. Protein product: CASSTSTGGGWETQYF.

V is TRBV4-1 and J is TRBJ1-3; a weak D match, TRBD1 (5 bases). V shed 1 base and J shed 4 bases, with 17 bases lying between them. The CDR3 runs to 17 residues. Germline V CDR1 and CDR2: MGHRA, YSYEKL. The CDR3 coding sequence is TGCGCCAGCAGCCAAGGCGTTGGACGGAGGGGAGGAAACACCATATATTTT. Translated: CASSQGVGRRGGNTIYF.

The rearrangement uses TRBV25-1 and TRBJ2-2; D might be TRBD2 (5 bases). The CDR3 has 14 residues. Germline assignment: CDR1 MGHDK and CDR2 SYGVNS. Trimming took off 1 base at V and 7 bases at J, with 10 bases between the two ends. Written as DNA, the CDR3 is TGTGCCAGCAGTGAATTTAGCGTGGACGGGGAGCTGTTTTTT. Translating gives CASSEFSVDGELFF.

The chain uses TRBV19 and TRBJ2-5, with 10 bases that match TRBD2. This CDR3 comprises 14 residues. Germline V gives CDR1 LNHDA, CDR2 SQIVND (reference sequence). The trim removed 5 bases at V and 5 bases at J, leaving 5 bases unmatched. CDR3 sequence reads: CASSLAGVGETQYF. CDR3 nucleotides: TGTGCCAGTAGTCTAGCGGGAGTTGGCGAGACCCAGTACTTC.

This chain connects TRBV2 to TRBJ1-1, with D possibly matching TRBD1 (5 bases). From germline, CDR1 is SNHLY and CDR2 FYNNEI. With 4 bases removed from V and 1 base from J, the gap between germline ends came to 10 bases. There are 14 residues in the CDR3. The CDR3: CASSVRQQNTEAFF. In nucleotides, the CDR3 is TGTGCCAGCAGTGTACGACAGCAGAACACTGAAGCTTTCTTT.

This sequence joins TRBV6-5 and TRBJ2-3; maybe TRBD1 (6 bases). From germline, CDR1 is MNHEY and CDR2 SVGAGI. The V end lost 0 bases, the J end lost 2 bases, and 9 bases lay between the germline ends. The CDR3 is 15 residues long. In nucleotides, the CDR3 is TGTGCCAGCAGTTACTCGGGGGCGAACACAGATACGCAGTATTTT. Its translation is CASSYSGANTDTQYF.

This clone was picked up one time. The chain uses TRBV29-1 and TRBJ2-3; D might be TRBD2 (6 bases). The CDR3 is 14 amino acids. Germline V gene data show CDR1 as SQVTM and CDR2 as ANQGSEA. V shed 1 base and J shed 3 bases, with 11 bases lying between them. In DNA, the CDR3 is TGCAGCGTTGAAGGTGGGAGGCTTACAGATACGCAGTATTTT. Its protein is CSVEGGRLTDTQYF.

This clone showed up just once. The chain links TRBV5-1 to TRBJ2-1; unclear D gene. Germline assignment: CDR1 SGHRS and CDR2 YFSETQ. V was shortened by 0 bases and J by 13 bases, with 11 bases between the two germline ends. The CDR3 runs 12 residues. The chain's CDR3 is CASSLDSFKQFF. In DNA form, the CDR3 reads TGCGCCAGCAGCTTGGATAGTTTCAAACAGTTCTTC.

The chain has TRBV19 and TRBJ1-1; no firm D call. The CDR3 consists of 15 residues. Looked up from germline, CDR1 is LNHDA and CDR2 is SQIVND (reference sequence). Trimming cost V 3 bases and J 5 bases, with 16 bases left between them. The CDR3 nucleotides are TGTGCCAGTAGTATCGCCCGCAATTGGGCAACTGAAGCTTTCTTT. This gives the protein CASSIARNWATEAFF.

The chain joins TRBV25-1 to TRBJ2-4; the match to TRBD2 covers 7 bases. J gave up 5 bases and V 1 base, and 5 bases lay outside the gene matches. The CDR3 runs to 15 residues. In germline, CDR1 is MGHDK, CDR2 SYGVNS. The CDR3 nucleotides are TGTGCCAGCAGTGAATCCGGGAGGTCCGAAAACATTCAGTACTTC. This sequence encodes CASSESGRSENIQYF.

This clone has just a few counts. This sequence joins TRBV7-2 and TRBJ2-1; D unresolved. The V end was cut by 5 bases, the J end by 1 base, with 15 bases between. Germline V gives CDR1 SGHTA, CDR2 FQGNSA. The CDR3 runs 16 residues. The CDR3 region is CASSLQASRSYNEQFF. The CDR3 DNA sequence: TGTGCCAGCAGCCTTCAAGCTAGTAGATCCTACAATGAGCAGTTCTTC.

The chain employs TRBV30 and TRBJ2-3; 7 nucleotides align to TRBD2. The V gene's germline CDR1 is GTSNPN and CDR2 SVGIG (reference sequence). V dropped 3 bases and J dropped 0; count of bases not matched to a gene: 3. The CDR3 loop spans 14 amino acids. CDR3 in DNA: TGTGCCTGGAGGAATAGCGGGAGCACAGATACGCAGTATTTT. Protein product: CAWRNSGSTDTQYF.

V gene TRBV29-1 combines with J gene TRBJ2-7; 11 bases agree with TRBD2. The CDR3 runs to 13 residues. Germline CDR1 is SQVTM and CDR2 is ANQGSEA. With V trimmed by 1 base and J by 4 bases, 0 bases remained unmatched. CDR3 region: CSVEASGRYEQYF. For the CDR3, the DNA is TGCAGCGTTGAAGCTAGCGGGAGGTACGAGCAGTACTTC.

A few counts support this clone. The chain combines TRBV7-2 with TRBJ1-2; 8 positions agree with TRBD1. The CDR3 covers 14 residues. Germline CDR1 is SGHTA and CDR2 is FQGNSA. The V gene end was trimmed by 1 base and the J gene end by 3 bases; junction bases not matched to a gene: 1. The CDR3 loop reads CASSLEQGDYGYTF. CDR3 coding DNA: TGTGCCAGCAGCTTAGAACAGGGGGACTATGGCTACACCTTC.